This T cell receptor (beta chain) was sequenced in a study of T cell clonality in common variable immunodeficiency. Only in-frame clones appear in the TCRdb table, and some are missing; sequencing was by immunoSEQ multiplex PCR. Observed in the sample are 55,000 or so clones, none of them singletons. Note on this clone: Its antigen is unidentified. The read gets to within 3 residues of the CDR3 end, and the germline J gene fills in the rest.

The CDR3 runs 12 residues. Germline CDR1 reads SNHLY; CDR2 reads FYNNEI. With 3 bases removed from V and 7 bases from J, the gap between germline ends came to 4 bases. Broader study findings: Shared TCRbeta clones were fewer between CVID subjects than controls.

The V and J genes are TRBV2 and TRBJ1-6; no clear D gene. This clonotype was obtained from a person aged 18 to 75 in good health. Material for sequencing was peripheral blood mononuclear cells. CDR3 DNA (partial): TGTGCCAGCAGTGAGAGGAATTCACCC. Translated: CASSERNSP. In full, the CDR3 is CASSERNSPLHF.